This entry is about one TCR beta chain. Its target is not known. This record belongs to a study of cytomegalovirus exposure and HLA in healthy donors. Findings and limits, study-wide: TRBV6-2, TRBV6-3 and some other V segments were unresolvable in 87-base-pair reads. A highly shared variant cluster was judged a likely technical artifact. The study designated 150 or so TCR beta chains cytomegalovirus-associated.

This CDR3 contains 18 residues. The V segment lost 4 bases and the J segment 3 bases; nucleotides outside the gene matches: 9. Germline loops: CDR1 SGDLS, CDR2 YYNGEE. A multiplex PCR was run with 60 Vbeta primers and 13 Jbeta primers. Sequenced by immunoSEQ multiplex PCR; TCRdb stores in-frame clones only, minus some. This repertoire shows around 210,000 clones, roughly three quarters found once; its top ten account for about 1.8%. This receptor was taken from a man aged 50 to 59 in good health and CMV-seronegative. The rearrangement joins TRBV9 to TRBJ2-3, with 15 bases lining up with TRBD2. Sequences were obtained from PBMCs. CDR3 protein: CASSPSWGTSGRTDTQYF. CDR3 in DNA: TGTGCCAGCAGCCCCAGCTGGGGGACTAGCGGGAGGACAGATACGCAGTATTTT.